Presented here are 2 T cell receptor beta chains from one specimen sequenced in a study of tumor-infiltrating lymphocytes in primary liver carcinoma. Reverse transcription of roughly 480 ng total RNA with a constant-region primer produced TCR beta cDNA. Nested multiplex PCR, run for three rounds with slightly modified ARM-PCR, yielded TCR beta libraries. TRBV1-TRBV30 forward primers paired with a C-beta reverse primer drove the first two PCR rounds, ten to eleven cycles each. TCRdb passed the multiplex PCR reads through MiXCR, listing each CDR3 protein once. This table holds around 330,000 distinct CDR3 sequences, 50% to 70% found once. They got blood RNA out of unsorted whole blood and also pulled out germline DNA. The material sequenced was peripheral blood. The receptors originated from a man between 35 and 55 years old with primary liver carcinoma and hepatitis B virus infection.

At least ten counts were recorded for this clonotype. This chain's CDR3 is CSAHSGTRSGYTF. CDR3 bases: TGCAGCGCCCATTCCGGGACTCGGAGTGGCTACACCTTC. The chain carries TRBV29-1 and TRBJ1-2, with D possibly being TRBD1 (5 bases). Germline V CDR1 and CDR2: SQVTM, ANQGSEA. The CDR3 loop spans 13 amino acids. V shed 7 bases and J shed 7 bases, with 19 bases lying between them.

On this clonotype: Given a much more abundant clone one base away, this may be a read error. This chain links TRBV12-3 or TRBV12-4 with TRBJ1-2; TRBD1 agrees at 8 bases. The CDR3 sequence is 13 residues long. CDR3 in DNA: TGTGCCAACAGTTTGGGACAGGCCCAGGGCTACACCTTC. Protein product: CANSLGQAQGYTF.